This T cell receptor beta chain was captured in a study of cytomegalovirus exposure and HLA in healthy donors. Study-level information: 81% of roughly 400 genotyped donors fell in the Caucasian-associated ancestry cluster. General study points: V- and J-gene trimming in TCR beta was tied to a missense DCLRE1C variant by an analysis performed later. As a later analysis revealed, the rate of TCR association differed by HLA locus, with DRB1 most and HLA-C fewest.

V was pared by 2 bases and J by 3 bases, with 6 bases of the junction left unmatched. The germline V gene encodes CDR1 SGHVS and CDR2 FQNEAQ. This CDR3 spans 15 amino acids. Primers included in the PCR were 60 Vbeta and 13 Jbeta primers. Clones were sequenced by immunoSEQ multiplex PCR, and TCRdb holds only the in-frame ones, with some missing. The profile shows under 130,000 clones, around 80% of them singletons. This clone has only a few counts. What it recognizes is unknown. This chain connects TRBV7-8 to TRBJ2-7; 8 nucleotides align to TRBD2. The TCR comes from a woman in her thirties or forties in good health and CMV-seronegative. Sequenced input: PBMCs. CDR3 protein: CASSLQAGGNYEQYF. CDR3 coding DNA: TGTGCCAGCAGCTTACAGGCGGGAGGCAACTACGAGCAGTACTTC.